This T cell receptor beta chain is from a study of T cells in Graves' hyperthyroidism and ophthalmopathy. This clonotype appeared a single time. Because the CDR3 is missing its conserved closing phenylalanine or tryptophan, this is likely a read error. Regions amplified from RNA transcripts were the TCR beta CDR3 regions. In the first-round RT-PCR of the TCR CDR3, the HTBI primer set was used. MiXCR was run by TCRdb on the multiplex PCR reads, yielding one entry per CDR3 protein. The sample yields some 800,000 distinct CDR3 sequences, 35% to 45% seen once. The germline V gene encodes CDR1 SGHTA and CDR2 FQGNSA. CDR3 size: 15 residues.

This chain joins TRBV7-2 and TRBJ1-3; the D is unclear. This sequence was found in a man aged 18 to 30 with Graves' hyperthyroidism. Sequenced material: blood. As DNA, the CDR3 is TGTGCCTGCAGCTCAGTCGCGGGATTTGGAAACACCATATATTCT. Protein product: CACSSVAGFGNTIYS.